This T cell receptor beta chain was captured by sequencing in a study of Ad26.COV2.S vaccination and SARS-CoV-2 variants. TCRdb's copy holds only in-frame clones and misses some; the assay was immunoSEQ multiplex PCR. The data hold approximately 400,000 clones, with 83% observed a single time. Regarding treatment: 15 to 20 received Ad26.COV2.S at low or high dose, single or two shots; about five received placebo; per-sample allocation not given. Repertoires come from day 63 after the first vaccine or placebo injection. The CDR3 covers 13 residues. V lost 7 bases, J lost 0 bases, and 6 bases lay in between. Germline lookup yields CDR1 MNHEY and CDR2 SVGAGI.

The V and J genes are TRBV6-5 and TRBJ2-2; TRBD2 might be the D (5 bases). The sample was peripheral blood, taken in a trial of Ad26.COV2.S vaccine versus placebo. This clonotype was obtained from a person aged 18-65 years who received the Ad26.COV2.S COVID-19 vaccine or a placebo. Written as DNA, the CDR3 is TGTGCCAGCAAGGGAGCGAACACCGGGGAGCTGTTTTTT. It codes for CASKGANTGELFF.